This passage covers 32 T cell receptor beta chains from one sample sequenced in a study of blood T cell repertoires in COVID-19. Method: immunoSEQ multiplex PCR; TCRdb's copy keeps in-frame clones and lacks some. The sample shows almost 200,000 clones, roughly nine tenths of them seen only once. Sequenced sample: peripheral blood. The receptors shown here come from a woman in her 70s with acute or convalescent COVID-19.

V and J are TRBV10-3 and TRBJ1-1; D perhaps matches TRBD1 (5 bases). Germline loops: CDR1 ENHRY, CDR2 SYGVKD. Deletions cut 6 bases from V and 1 base from J, with 12 bases between. The CDR3 is 14 amino acids. CDR3 in amino acids: CAIRPTESNTEAFF. The CDR3 DNA reads TGTGCCATCAGACCGACAGAATCGAACACTGAAGCTTTCTTT.

The chain combines TRBV10-1 with TRBJ2-1; 12 nucleotides align to TRBD2. The CDR3 runs to 16 residues. V lost 11 bases and J lost 2; bases outside the gene matches: 10. Germline loops: CDR1 WNHNN, CDR2 SYGVQD (reference sequence). The DNA for the CDR3 is TGCGCCTATACCCTAGCGGGAGGGTCCACCTACAATGAGCAGTTCTTC. This gives the protein CAYTLAGGSTYNEQFF.

The V call is TRBV5-1, the J call TRBJ2-7; 7 bases are a match to TRBD1. Per germline, CDR1 SGHRS and CDR2 YFSETQ. V shed 5 bases, J shed 1 base, and the junction held 9 bases outside the gene matches. The CDR3 length is 15 residues. Here the CDR3 DNA reads TGCGCCAGCAGTTTGACAGGGACCGTTTCCTACGAGCAGTACTTC. Translation: CASSLTGTVSYEQYF.

The DNA for the CDR3 is TGTGCCAGCAGCCCTCGAGATACTAGTCGGGGCGGGGAGCTGTTTTTT. Amino acid sequence: CASSPRDTSRGGELFF. V is TRBV5-4 and J is TRBJ2-2, with D tentatively TRBD2 (5 bases). CDR1 is SGHNT, CDR2 YYREEE, per germline (reference sequence). There are 16 residues in the CDR3. Between the trimmed V and J ends, which lost 4 bases and 7 bases, there was a span of 20 bases.

The V and J genes are TRBV28 and TRBJ1-2, with 7 bases aligning to TRBD1. Germline CDR1 is MDHEN and CDR2 is SYDVKM. The junction had 8 bases not matched to a gene; V was cut back by 6 bases and J by 4 bases. The length of the CDR3 is 14 residues. The CDR3 nucleotides read TGTGCCAGCAGGATCACAGGGGATAGCTATGGCTACACCTTC. As protein: CASRITGDSYGYTF.

This rearrangement joins TRBV3-1 (or the pseudogene TRBV3-2) to TRBJ2-6, with 7 bases lining up with TRBD1. The trim removed 4 bases at V and 0 bases at J, leaving 3 bases unmatched. Germline-derived CDR1 and CDR2 are LGHDT and YNNKEL (reference sequence). CDR3 length equals 16 residues. CDR3 DNA: TGTGCCAGCAGCCGGGACAGTTTCTCTGGGGCCAACGTCCTGACTTTC. Translating gives CASSRDSFSGANVLTF.

The genes are TRBV9 and TRBJ2-7; TRBD2 might be the D (6 bases). In germline, CDR1 is SGDLS, CDR2 YYNGEE. This CDR3 has 16 amino acids. V lost 3 bases to trimming and J lost 2 bases, with 18 bases between them. The chain's CDR3 is CASSGGLARGTYEQYF. The CDR3 bases are TGTGCCAGCAGCGGAGGACTCGCTCGCGGGACCTACGAGCAGTACTTC. Supplemented by reference TRBV9 and TRBJ2-7, the full variable domain reads DSGVTQTPKHLITATGQRVTLRCSPRSGDLSVYWYQQSLDQGLQFLIQYYNGEERAKGNILERFSAQQFPDLHSELNLSSLELGDSALYFCASSGGLARGTYEQYFGPGTRLTVT.

This clone was observed once. This chain connects TRBV14 to TRBJ2-5, with TRBD2 matching 11 bases. With 1 base clipped from V and 6 bases from J, the junction kept 10 bases outside the gene matches. CDR1 and CDR2 (germline): SGHDN, FVKESK. This CDR3 contains 17 residues. CDR3 protein: CASSQASTSGSRKTQYF. The CDR3 coding sequence is TGTGCCAGCAGCCAAGCTTCAACTAGCGGGAGTAGAAAGACCCAGTACTTC.

The CDR3, as DNA: TGCGCCAGCAGGTCATCAGGGGGAACTGGAAACACCATATATTTT. It translates to CASRSSGGTGNTIYF. The chain has TRBV10-2 and TRBJ1-3; TRBD1 aligns across 7 bases. The CDR3 runs 15 residues. With V trimmed by 6 bases and J by 2 bases, 7 bases remained unmatched. Germline CDR1 WSHSY, CDR2 SAAADI.

The chain couples TRBV6-6 to TRBJ2-3; a weak D match, TRBD2 (7 bases). Deletions cut 0 bases from V and 5 bases from J, with 15 bases between. Looked up from germline, CDR1 is MNHNY and CDR2 is SVGAGI (reference sequence). The CDR3 consists of 16 residues. Here the CDR3 reads CASSYSGEGGRDTQYF. DNA for the CDR3: TGTGCCAGCAGTTACTCGGGGGAGGGGGGCAGAGATACGCAGTATTTT.

The chain uses TRBV7-3 and TRBJ2-6; TRBD2 might be the D (5 bases). The CDR3 contains 15 residues. Trimming shortened V by 5 bases and J by 4 bases, and 12 bases separated the two germline ends. Germline values: CDR1 SGHTA, CDR2 FQGTGA. The CDR3 nucleotides are TGTGCCAGCAGCCGCATGGGAGCCGGGGCCAACGTCCTGACTTTC. The encoded protein is CASSRMGAGANVLTF. Based on the CDR3 plus reference TRBV7-3 and TRBJ2-6, the full variable domain is GAGVSQTPSNKVTEKGKYVELRCDPISGHTALYWYRQSLGQGPEFLIYFQGTGAADDSGLPNDRFFAVRPEGSVSTLKIQRTERGDSAVYLCASSRMGAGANVLTFGAGSRLTVL.

The sample holds one count of this clone. Other nucleotide sequences from this sample produce the same CDR3. This chain connects TRBV28 to TRBJ2-7, with 9 bases fitting TRBD1. CDR1 MDHEN and CDR2 SYDVKM come from the germline V gene. This CDR3 comprises 13 residues. V dropped 6 bases and J dropped 2; count of bases not matched to a gene: 2. CDR3 nucleotides: TGTGCCAGCAGAAGACAGGGGGCCTACGAGCAGTACTTC. It is translated as CASRRQGAYEQYF.

The V call is TRBV24-1, the J call TRBJ2-1; 11 nucleotides align to TRBD2. The CDR3 spans 19 residues. CDR1 is KGHDR and CDR2 is SFDVKD in the germline V gene. Trimming removed 4 bases from V and 5 bases from J; junction bases left unmatched: 15. For the CDR3, the DNA is TGTGCCACCAGTGACCACGGGACTAGCGGAGCCGGGCTTCACAATGAGCAGTTCTTC. Protein sequence: CATSDHGTSGAGLHNEQFF.

V usage is TRBV3-1 (or the pseudogene TRBV3-2) and J usage is TRBJ1-5, with a tentative D call TRBD1 (5 bases). Germline CDR1 and CDR2: LGHDT and YNNKEL (reference sequence). This CDR3 spans 14 amino acids. Trimming took off 2 bases at V and 7 bases at J, with 12 bases between the two ends. The CDR3 sequence is CASSQSQGGQPQHF. CDR3 coding DNA: TGTGCCAGCAGCCAAAGTCAGGGTGGGCAGCCCCAGCATTTT.

The V call is TRBV7-6, the J call TRBJ1-3; D perhaps matches TRBD1 (5 bases). Trimming removed 4 bases at V and 4 bases at J, with 11 bases between. Germline lookup yields CDR1 SGHVS and CDR2 FNYEAQ. This CDR3 region has 14 residues. The CDR3 DNA is TGTGCCAGCAGCTCAGGGCTTTCCGGAAACACCATATATTTT. Its protein product is CASSSGLSGNTIYF.

The chain employs TRBV4-1 and TRBJ2-3; tentatively, D is TRBD1 (6 bases). Trimming stripped 6 bases from V and 5 bases from J, with 9 bases between. There are 12 residues in the CDR3. Per the germline V gene, CDR1 is MGHRA and CDR2 is YSYEKL. The CDR3 DNA follows: TGCGCCAGCAGTTTACAGGGAGATACGCAGTATTTT. Translation gives CASSLQGDTQYF.

The J gene is TRBJ2-4, the V gene TRBV6-1, with a weak D call TRBD1 (6 bases). Trimming removed 5 bases at V and 7 bases at J, with 9 bases between. CDR3 length: 12 amino acids. The germline gives CDR1 MNHNS, CDR2 SASEGT. The CDR3 sequence: CASSITGNIQYF. Written as DNA, the CDR3 is TGTGCCAGCAGTATAACAGGGAACATTCAGTACTTC.

This clone was recorded only once. The rearrangement joins TRBV7-3 to TRBJ2-7, with TRBD2 as a possible D gene (6 bases). The CDR3 length is 14 residues. Germline V gene sequence: CDR1 SGHTA, CDR2 FQGTGA. V lost 5 bases and J lost 9, with 20 bases in between. CDR3 sequence (DNA): TGTGCCAGCAGCCCTCCCGGGACTCCCAGCGTGCAGTACTTC. Its protein product is CASSPPGTPSVQYF.

The V call is TRBV11-3, the J call TRBJ2-1; 8 bases align to TRBD2. This CDR3 contains 15 residues. CDR1 SGHNT and CDR2 YENEEA come from the germline V gene. V lost 5 bases, J lost 4 bases, and 7 bases stayed unmatched. The CDR3 sequence is CASSPGGGSYNEQFF. CDR3 sequence (DNA): TGTGCCAGCAGCCCGGGGGGGGGCTCATACAATGAGCAGTTCTTC.

The chain employs TRBV6-5 and TRBJ2-3; TRBD1 matches 11 bases. Per the germline V gene, CDR1 is MNHEY and CDR2 is SVGAGI. J lost 4 bases, V lost 7 bases, and 4 bases had no gene match. This CDR3 has 14 amino acids. As DNA, the CDR3 is TGTGCCAGCATGCGGACAGGGGGCGCAGATACGCAGTATTTT. Protein sequence: CASMRTGGADTQYF.

This clone was observed a single time. The gene calls are TRBV7-2 and TRBJ2-5; D perhaps matches TRBD1 (6 bases). V was trimmed by 5 bases and J by 5 bases, leaving 15 bases between them. This CDR3 region has 14 residues. Germline CDR1 reads SGHTA; CDR2 reads FQGNSA. The CDR3 DNA reads TGTGCCAGCAGCGGAAGGGGGAATCACGAGACCCAGTACTTC. This gives the protein CASSGRGNHETQYF.

V gene TRBV6-5 combines with J gene TRBJ1-1, with D perhaps matching TRBD1 (6 bases). The CDR3 sequence is 13 residues long. Germline V gene data show CDR1 as MNHEY and CDR2 as SVGAGI. Trimming removed 6 bases at V and 7 bases at J, with 15 bases between. The CDR3 sequence: CASRGKGEIEAFF. CDR3 nucleotide sequence: TGTGCCAGCAGGGGGAAGGGGGAGATTGAAGCTTTCTTT.

This rearrangement joins TRBV12-5 to TRBJ1-5; D is unresolved. The CDR3 runs 16 residues. Trimming took off 0 bases at V and 4 bases at J, with 13 bases between the two ends. CDR1 is LGHNT, CDR2 FRNRAP, per germline. The CDR3 loop is CASGLVLGRVNQPQHF. In DNA form, the CDR3 reads TGTGCTAGTGGTTTGGTACTCGGGAGAGTTAATCAGCCCCAGCATTTT.

The chain joins TRBV29-1 to TRBJ2-1; 7 nucleotides match TRBD2. This CDR3 comprises 14 residues. V lost 1 base, J lost 4 bases, and 4 bases stayed unmatched. CDR1 is SQVTM and CDR2 is ANQGSEA in the germline V gene. The CDR3 DNA reads TGCAGCGTTGAAGCTCTAGCGGATTACAATGAGCAGTTCTTC. Its protein product is CSVEALADYNEQFF.

The V call is TRBV5-1, the J call TRBJ2-2; a weak D match, TRBD2 (6 bases). V was shortened by 2 bases and J by 4 bases, with 12 bases between the two germline ends. The germline CDR1 and CDR2 sequences are SGHRS and YFSETQ. CDR3 length: 15 amino acids. This CDR3 reads CASSFQGGPTGELFF. The DNA for the CDR3 is TGCGCCAGCAGCTTCCAGGGAGGCCCCACCGGGGAGCTGTTTTTT. The full variable domain, with the rest looked up from reference TRBV5-1 and TRBJ2-2, is KAGVTQTPRYLIKTRGQQVTLSCSPISGHRSVSWYQQTPGQGLQFLFEYFSETQRNKGNFPGRFSGRQFSNSRSEMNVSTLELGDSALYLCASSFQGGPTGELFFGEGSRLTVL.

The chain has TRBV7-6 and TRBJ2-7; unclear D gene. V gave up 5 bases and J gave up 4 bases, with 6 bases separating them. CDR1 and CDR2 from the germline V gene are SGHVS and FNYEAQ. The CDR3 contains 11 residues. Here the CDR3 reads CASSPMYEQYF. In DNA form, the CDR3 reads TGTGCCAGCAGCCCCATGTACGAGCAGTACTTC.

The CDR3 protein is CASIPTGGNTIYF. In DNA form, the CDR3 reads TGTGCCAGCATCCCGACAGGGGGAAACACCATATATTTT. The chain joins TRBV6-2 or TRBV6-3 to TRBJ1-3; 7 bases are a match to TRBD1. J was trimmed by 4 bases and V by 7 bases; bases with no gene match: 4. CDR1 and CDR2 from the germline V gene are MNHEY and SVGEGT. CDR3 length: 13 residues.

The chain carries TRBV9 and TRBJ2-5, with 7 bases aligning to TRBD2. V lost 3 bases and J lost 1; bases outside the gene matches: 9. The CDR3 is 16 residues long. Germline V gene data show CDR1 as SGDLS and CDR2 as YYNGEE. The CDR3 nucleotides are TGTGCCAGCAGCGCTTCTAGCGGAGGAGGCCAAGAGACCCAGTACTTC. Amino acid sequence: CASSASSGGGQETQYF.

This clone came up once. The CDR3 here is CASSYEVGTNEKLFF. In DNA form, the CDR3 reads TGTGCCAGCAGTTACGAGGTTGGAACTAATGAAAAACTGTTTTTT. The genes are TRBV6-5 and TRBJ1-4; no reliable D call. Germline V lookup: CDR1 MNHEY, CDR2 SVGAGI. The V end was cut by 2 bases, the J end by 1 base, with 8 bases between. The CDR3 has 15 amino acids.

This chain links TRBV4-3 with TRBJ2-7, with D perhaps TRBD2 (5 bases). Germline V gene data show CDR1 as LGHNA and CDR2 as YSLEER. V gave up 0 bases and J gave up 3 bases, with 18 bases separating them. This CDR3 has 17 amino acids. The CDR3 reads CASSQDSIGRVVYEQYF. CDR3 bases: TGCGCCAGCAGCCAAGACTCCATTGGGAGAGTGGTCTACGAGCAGTACTTC.

The chain recombines TRBV2 with TRBJ1-2, with D perhaps matching TRBD1 (5 bases). Deletions cut 6 bases from V and 8 bases from J, with 25 bases between. CDR1 is SNHLY, CDR2 FYNNEI, per germline. The CDR3 is 16 amino acids. The CDR3 is CASSDLGAGRRGGYTF. The CDR3, as DNA: TGTGCCAGCAGCGACCTAGGGGCAGGGCGGAGAGGAGGCTACACCTTC.

The chain has TRBV18 and TRBJ2-7; 8 positions agree with TRBD2. CDR3 length equals 15 residues. V was pared by 6 bases and J by 2 bases, with 9 bases of the junction left unmatched. Germline lookup yields CDR1 KGHSH and CDR2 LQKENI. The chain's CDR3 is CASSESVAGTYEQYF. CDR3 coding DNA: TGTGCCAGCTCCGAATCTGTAGCGGGAACCTACGAGCAGTACTTC. The variable domain in full, completed from reference TRBV18 and TRBJ2-7, reads NAGVMQNPRHLVRRRGQEARLRCSPMKGHSHVYWYRQLPEEGLKFMVYLQKENIIDESGMPKERFSAEFPKEGPSILRIQQVVRGDSAAYFCASSESVAGTYEQYFGPGTRLTVT.